The 31 T cell receptor beta chains listed next were all sequenced from one sample in a study of T cells in Graves' hyperthyroidism and ophthalmopathy. Researchers amplified the TCR beta CDR3 regions from RNA transcripts. HTBI primers were used for first-round RT-PCR of the TCR CDR3. MiXCR, run by TCRdb on the multiplex PCR reads, gives a single entry per CDR3 protein. The data contain 450,000 to 650,000 distinct CDR3 sequences, approximately 15% of them singletons. Specimen: blood. The source of these receptors is a young woman with Graves' ophthalmopathy.

At least ten counts were recorded for this clonotype. The chain joins TRBV2 to TRBJ2-2; TRBD2 is a possible D gene (6 bases). The germline CDR1 and CDR2 sequences are SNHLY and FYNNEI. Trimming took off 6 bases at V and 4 bases at J, with 12 bases between the two ends. The CDR3 length is 14 residues. The CDR3 DNA is TGTGCCAGCAGGGGGGACTCAAGCACCGGGGAGCTGTTTTTT. Its protein is CASRGDSSTGELFF.

V gene TRBV9 combines with J gene TRBJ2-7; 10 bases fit TRBD1. Losses at the gene ends were 3 bases for V and 5 bases for J; bases not matched to a gene: 2. CDR3 size: 13 residues. Germline CDR1 SGDLS, CDR2 YYNGEE. The CDR3 sequence: CASSAGTGDEQYF. The CDR3 region has the DNA TGTGCCAGCAGCGCAGGGACAGGGGACGAGCAGTACTTC.

The sample holds many counts of this clonotype. V usage is TRBV11-2 and J usage is TRBJ2-7, with TRBD1 matching over 10 bases. J was trimmed by 3 bases and V by 5 bases; bases with no gene match: 10. CDR3 size: 16 residues. CDR1 and CDR2 (germline): SGHAT, FQNNGV. The DNA for the CDR3 is TGTGCCAGCAGCCCCCTCACCGGGACAGGGGTCTACGAGCAGTACTTC. The encoded protein is CASSPLTGTGVYEQYF. The variable domain in full, with the rest retrieved from reference TRBV11-2 and TRBJ2-7, is EAGVAQSPRYKIIEKRQSVAFWCNPISGHATLYWYQQILGQGPKLLIQFQNNGVVDDSQLPKDRFSAERLKGVDSTLKIQPAKLEDSAVYLCASSPLTGTGVYEQYFGPGTRLTVT.

This clonotype has a count of ten or more. The chain is built from TRBV2 and TRBJ2-7; D is undetermined. Germline V gene sequence: CDR1 SNHLY, CDR2 FYNNEI. V was cut by 6 bases and J by 2 bases, with 20 bases left in between. The CDR3 covers 16 residues. Here the CDR3 reads CASRERWHNHTYEQYF. Here the CDR3 DNA reads TGTGCCAGCAGAGAAAGGTGGCATAATCACACCTACGAGCAGTACTTC. Supplemented by reference TRBV2 and TRBJ2-7, the full variable domain reads EPEVTQTPSHQVTQMGQEVILRCVPISNHLYFYWYRQILGQKVEFLVSFYNNEISEKSEIFDDQFSVERPDGSNFTLKIRSTKLEDSAMYFCASRERWHNHTYEQYFGPGTRLTVT.

A few counts support this clonotype. V usage is TRBV24-1 and J usage is TRBJ2-5, with D possibly called TRBD1 or TRBD2 (5 bases each). CDR3 length equals 14 residues. Germline CDR1 reads KGHDR; CDR2 reads SFDVKD. V lost 4 bases and J lost 5, with 13 bases in between. CDR3 residues: CATSDGTPRETQYF. Here the CDR3 DNA reads TGTGCCACCAGTGACGGGACCCCGAGGGAGACCCAGTACTTC.

This clonotype was counted many times. CDR3 coding DNA: TGTGCCAGCAGCCAAAGTCCCAGCGGTCAAGAGACCCAGTACTTC. Translation: CASSQSPSGQETQYF. This chain connects TRBV3-1 to TRBJ2-5; TRBD2 might be the D (5 bases). The V gene's germline CDR1 is LGHDT and CDR2 YNNKEL (reference sequence). V lost 2 bases and J 2 bases, leaving 12 bases between the germline ends. This CDR3 spans 15 amino acids.

This clonotype came up many times. This chain uses TRBV11-2 with TRBJ2-2; 9 nucleotides agree with TRBD1. The junction had 5 bases not matched to a gene; V was cut back by 1 base and J by 5 bases. The germline gives CDR1 SGHAT, CDR2 FQNNGV. This CDR3 comprises 16 residues. Here the CDR3 DNA reads TGTGCCAGCAGCTTAGCGGGACAGGGAGGGACCGGGGAGCTGTTTTTT. Translation: CASSLAGQGGTGELFF.

The V gene is TRBV5-1, the J gene TRBJ2-3, with 14 bases that match TRBD2. The CDR3 extends over 17 amino acids. Germline-derived CDR1 and CDR2 are SGHRS and YFSETQ. V was clipped by 0 bases and J by 0 bases; unmatched bases: 0. Here the CDR3 reads CASSLGTSGRSTDTQYF. In DNA, the CDR3 is TGCGCCAGCAGCTTGGGGACTAGCGGGAGGAGCACAGATACGCAGTATTTT.

The V gene is TRBV4-1, the J gene TRBJ1-2, with 11 bases identical to TRBD1. The CDR3 is 18 amino acids. Germline CDR1 reads MGHRA; CDR2 reads YSYEKL. The V segment lost 1 base and the J segment 5 bases; nucleotides outside the gene matches: 12. CDR3 bases: TGCGCCAGCAGCCAAGCGAGGACAGGGGGCGCTTTTTGGTATGGCTACACCTTC. Residues: CASSQARTGGAFWYGYTF.

The gene calls are TRBV9 and TRBJ1-1; D perhaps matches TRBD1 (6 bases). The CDR3 runs to 17 residues. Per germline, CDR1 SGDLS and CDR2 YYNGEE. With 0 bases removed from V and 0 bases from J, the gap between germline ends came to 15 bases. CDR3 protein: CASSVGTANVMNTEAFF. The CDR3, as DNA: TGTGCCAGCAGCGTAGGGACAGCCAATGTCATGAACACTGAAGCTTTCTTT.

This clonotype was recorded many times. The chain is built from TRBV12-3 or TRBV12-4 and TRBJ2-7; 7 bases align to TRBD2. After removal of 6 bases from V and 5 bases from J, the junction contained 10 bases not matched to a gene. The CDR3 is 14 residues long. The CDR3 bases are TGTGCCAGCAGCAATGCGGGAGAGAGGAACGAGCAGTACTTC. Translated: CASSNAGERNEQYF.

The chain combines TRBV6-2 or TRBV6-3 with TRBJ2-1; the match to TRBD1 covers 9 bases. Germline trimming cut 2 bases from V and 8 bases from J; bases unmatched to any gene: 7. The length of the CDR3 is 15 residues. In germline, CDR1 is MNHEY, CDR2 SVGEGT. Here the CDR3 DNA reads TGTGCCAGCAGTTACCCCGGGACAGGGTCCGATGAGCAGTTCTTC. Encoded protein: CASSYPGTGSDEQFF.

The sample holds many counts of this clonotype. The chain has TRBV11-2 and TRBJ2-7; D is unresolved. V dropped 1 base and J dropped 4 bases, with 11 bases sitting between them. The CDR3 is made up of 14 amino acids. The germline CDR1 and CDR2 sequences are SGHAT and FQNNGV. The CDR3 DNA is TGTGCCAGCAGCTTAGCCGGGCAGTCTTACGAGCAGTACTTC. It yields the protein CASSLAGQSYEQYF.

This clonotype was recorded many times. The chain uses TRBV28 and TRBJ1-5; possibly TRBD1 for D (6 bases). This CDR3 comprises 13 residues. Trimming pared 6 bases from V and 7 bases from J, leaving 13 bases between. Looked up from germline, CDR1 is MDHEN and CDR2 is SYDVKM. This CDR3 is CASSNYRAQPQHF. The CDR3 bases are TGTGCCAGCAGCAATTACAGGGCCCAGCCCCAGCATTTT.

This clonotype was found many times. The V gene is TRBV29-1, the J gene TRBJ1-4, with unresolved D. CDR1 is SQVTM, CDR2 ANQGSEA, per germline. V was pared by 5 bases and J by 2 bases, with 15 bases between. The CDR3 consists of 15 residues. CDR3 nucleotide sequence: TGCAGCGTTAAGGAGAGCGGCGCGACTAATGAAAAACTGTTTTTT. Encoded protein: CSVKESGATNEKLFF.

Ten or more counts support this clonotype. This chain's CDR3 is CASSLSGVNEKLFF. In DNA form, the CDR3 reads TGTGCCAGCAGTTTATCCGGGGTTAATGAAAAACTGTTTTTT. The V call is TRBV12-3 or TRBV12-4, the J call TRBJ1-4; no definite D call. Trimming removed 2 bases at V and 4 bases at J, with 8 bases between. The CDR3 is 14 residues long.

In this sample, this clonotype turned up many times. This rearrangement joins TRBV12-3 or TRBV12-4 to TRBJ1-2, with D possibly matching TRBD1 (5 bases). V was trimmed by 6 bases and J by 0 bases, leaving 14 bases between them. CDR3 length equals 15 residues. The CDR3 DNA reads TGTGCCAGCAGCTTACAGGCGCGAGCTAACTATGGCTACACCTTC. It codes for CASSLQARANYGYTF.

There are many counts of this clonotype. The chain uses TRBV19 and TRBJ2-3, with TRBD1 identical over 10 bases. CDR1 and CDR2 (germline): LNHDA, SQIVND (reference sequence). V lost 8 bases to trimming and J lost 5 bases; unmatched junction nucleotides: 10. The CDR3 extends over 15 amino acids. CDR3 in DNA: TGTGCCAGTGCGCAACCGGGACAGGGGAAAGATACGCAGTATTTT. Encoded protein: CASAQPGQGKDTQYF.

Of note for this clonotype: This clone may be a read error of a much larger clone one base away. The rearrangement joins TRBV29-1 to TRBJ2-2; either TRBD1 or TRBD2 may fit D (6 bases each). Germline V gene data show CDR1 as SQVTM and CDR2 as ANQGSEA. CDR3 length equals 12 residues. CDR3 region: CSAVGGTGEPFF. The CDR3 DNA sequence: TGCAGCGCCGTGGGGGGCACCGGGGAGCCGTTTTTT.

This clonotype has a count of ten or more. The chain couples TRBV11-2 to TRBJ2-1, with D maybe TRBD2 (6 bases). The CDR3 totals 16 residues. Looked up from germline, CDR1 is SGHAT and CDR2 is FQNNGV. Between the trimmed V and J ends, which lost 1 base and 6 bases, there was a span of 16 bases. CDR3 protein: CASSLGQAGLGNEQFF. The CDR3 region has the DNA TGTGCCAGCAGCTTAGGCCAGGCGGGGCTAGGCAATGAGCAGTTCTTC.

There are many counts of this clonotype. The rearrangement joins TRBV27 to TRBJ2-1; possible D gene TRBD2, 5 bases. The CDR3 totals 16 residues. In germline, CDR1 is MNHEY, CDR2 SMNVEV (reference sequence). Trimming took 5 bases from V and 2 from J, leaving 16 bases between them. The CDR3 loop is CASSPNSMRAYNEQFF. In nucleotides, the CDR3 is TGTGCCAGCAGTCCAAACAGTATGAGGGCCTACAATGAGCAGTTCTTC.

This clonotype was counted ten times or more. This chain joins TRBV29-1 and TRBJ2-7; tentatively, D is TRBD1 or TRBD2 (5 bases each). V lost 4 bases, J lost 1 base, and 11 bases lay in between. This CDR3 has 13 residues. The germline CDR1 and CDR2 sequences are SQVTM and ANQGSEA. CDR3 coding DNA: TGCAGCGTTGCCGGTGGGGGATCCTACGAGCAGTACTTC. It translates to CSVAGGGSYEQYF.

This clonotype was seen ten or more times. This rearrangement joins TRBV4-2 to TRBJ2-1; D is undetermined. Trimming removed 0 bases at V and 8 bases at J, with 5 bases between. The length of the CDR3 is 12 residues. Germline V gene lookup returns CDR1 LGHNA and CDR2 YNFKEQ. CDR3: CASSQDEDEQFF. CDR3 bases: TGTGCCAGCAGCCAAGACGAGGATGAGCAGTTCTTC.

This clonotype was seen at least ten times. The chain is built from TRBV6-1 and TRBJ2-2; D call uncertain. The V end was cut by 6 bases, the J end by 7 bases, with 15 bases between. CDR1 is MNHNS and CDR2 is SASEGT in the germline V gene. The CDR3 length is 14 residues. Here the CDR3 reads CASRSGPLGGELFF. The CDR3 DNA sequence: TGTGCCAGCAGATCCGGGCCCCTCGGCGGGGAGCTGTTTTTT.

This clonotype has at least ten counts. In DNA, the CDR3 is TGTGCCAGCAGCCCGGGACTAGCGGAGCCCTACAATGAGCAGTTCTTC. This gives the protein CASSPGLAEPYNEQFF. The chain links TRBV7-9 to TRBJ2-1; 11 positions agree with TRBD2. This CDR3 comprises 16 residues. Germline V gene data show CDR1 as SEHNR and CDR2 as FQNEAQ (reference sequence). Trimming removed 5 bases from V and 2 bases from J; junction bases left unmatched: 5.

As for this clonotype: Compared with germline, one end of the junction differs, possibly owing to a read error. V usage is TRBV9 and J usage is TRBJ2-1; D is perhaps TRBD1 (5 bases). The germline V gene has CDR1 SGDLS and CDR2 YYNGEE. CDR3 length: 13 amino acids. The CDR3 coding sequence is TGTGCCAGCTGCGTTTTCCAGGGCTATGAGCAGTTCTTC. Amino acids: CASCVFQGYEQFF.

V gene TRBV10-3 combines with J gene TRBJ1-3; D is unclear. The ends were cut back, 0 bases at V and 0 bases at J, with 6 bases in the middle. Per the germline V gene, CDR1 is ENHRY and CDR2 is SYGVKD. The length of the CDR3 is 15 residues. The DNA for the CDR3 is TGTGCCATCAGTGAGTCCAGGAACTCTGGAAACACCATATATTTT. This sequence encodes CAISESRNSGNTIYF.

The sample holds a few counts of this clonotype. The chain joins TRBV4-1 to TRBJ1-4; D not certain. V lost 6 bases and J lost 3, with 17 bases in between. Germline CDR1 reads MGHRA; CDR2 reads YSYEKL. This CDR3 comprises 16 residues. CDR3 protein: CASRSRRHPANEKLFF. The CDR3 DNA reads as TGCGCCAGCAGATCAAGACGCCATCCTGCTAATGAAAAACTGTTTTTT.

This clonotype has at least ten counts. V usage is TRBV29-1 and J usage is TRBJ1-2; D might be TRBD1 (5 bases). Germline CDR1 and CDR2: SQVTM and ANQGSEA. The CDR3 is made up of 14 amino acids. Trimming took 4 bases from V and 2 from J, leaving 14 bases between them. Written as DNA, the CDR3 is TGCAGCGTTGGCCCGGGGACCTCCAACTATGGCTACACCTTC. Its protein is CSVGPGTSNYGYTF.

This clonotype was seen a handful of times. This chain uses TRBV5-1 with TRBJ2-7; possibly TRBD1 for D (7 bases). The CDR3 length is 19 residues. The ends were cut back, 0 bases at V and 2 bases at J, with 24 bases in the middle. Per the germline V gene, CDR1 is SGHRS and CDR2 is YFSETQ. In DNA, the CDR3 is TGCGCCAGCAGCTTGGCCCCTTCTGCCGCAGGGGGGAAAACCTACGAGCAGTACTTC. It codes for CASSLAPSAAGGKTYEQYF.

The chain links TRBV15 to TRBJ2-2, with unresolved D. In germline, CDR1 is LNHNV, CDR2 YYDKDF (reference sequence). CDR3 length: 13 residues. Trimming took off 3 bases at V and 1 base at J, with 3 bases between the two ends. CDR3 DNA sequence: TGTGCCACCAGCAGGCAGAACACCGGGGAGCTGTTTTTT. This sequence encodes CATSRQNTGELFF.